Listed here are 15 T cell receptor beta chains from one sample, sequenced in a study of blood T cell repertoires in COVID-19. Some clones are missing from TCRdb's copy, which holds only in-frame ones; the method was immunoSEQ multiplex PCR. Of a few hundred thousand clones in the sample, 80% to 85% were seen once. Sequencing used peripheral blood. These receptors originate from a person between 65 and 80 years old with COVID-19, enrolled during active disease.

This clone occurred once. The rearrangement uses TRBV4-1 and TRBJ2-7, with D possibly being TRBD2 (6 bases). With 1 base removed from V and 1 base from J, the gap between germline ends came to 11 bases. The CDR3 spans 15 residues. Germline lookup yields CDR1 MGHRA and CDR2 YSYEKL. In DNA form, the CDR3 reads TGCGCCAGCAGCCAAGCACAGACTAGTTCCTACGAGCAGTACTTC. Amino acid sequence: CASSQAQTSSYEQYF.

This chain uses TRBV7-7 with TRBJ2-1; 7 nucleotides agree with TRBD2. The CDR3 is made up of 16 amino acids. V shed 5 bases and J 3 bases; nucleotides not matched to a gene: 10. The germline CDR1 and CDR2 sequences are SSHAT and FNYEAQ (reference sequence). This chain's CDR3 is CASSPLGPSGYNEQFF. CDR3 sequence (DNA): TGTGCCAGCAGCCCACTAGGGCCTAGCGGCTACAATGAGCAGTTCTTC.

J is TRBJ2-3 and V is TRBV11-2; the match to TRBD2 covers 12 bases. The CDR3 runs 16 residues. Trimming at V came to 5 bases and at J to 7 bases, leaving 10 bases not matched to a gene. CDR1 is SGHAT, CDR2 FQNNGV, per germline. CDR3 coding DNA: TGTGCCAGCAGCCTAAAGACTAGCGGGGGTGGTAATACGCAGTATTTT. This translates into CASSLKTSGGGNTQYF.

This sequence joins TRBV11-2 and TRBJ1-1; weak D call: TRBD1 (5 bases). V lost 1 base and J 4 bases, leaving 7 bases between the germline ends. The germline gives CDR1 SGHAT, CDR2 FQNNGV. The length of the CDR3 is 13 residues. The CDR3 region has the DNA TGTGCCAGCAGCTTAGTTGGGGCCACTGAAGCTTTCTTT. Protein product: CASSLVGATEAFF. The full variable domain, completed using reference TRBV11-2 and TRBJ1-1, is EAGVAQSPRYKIIEKRQSVAFWCNPISGHATLYWYQQILGQGPKLLIQFQNNGVVDDSQLPKDRFSAERLKGVDSTLKIQPAKLEDSAVYLCASSLVGATEAFFGQGTRLTVV.

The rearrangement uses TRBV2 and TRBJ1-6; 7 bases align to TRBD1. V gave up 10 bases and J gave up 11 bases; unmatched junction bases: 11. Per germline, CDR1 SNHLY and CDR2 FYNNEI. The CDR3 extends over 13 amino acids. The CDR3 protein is CATTAGTVTPLHF. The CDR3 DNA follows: TGTGCCACCACAGCCGGGACAGTAACACCCCTCCACTTT.

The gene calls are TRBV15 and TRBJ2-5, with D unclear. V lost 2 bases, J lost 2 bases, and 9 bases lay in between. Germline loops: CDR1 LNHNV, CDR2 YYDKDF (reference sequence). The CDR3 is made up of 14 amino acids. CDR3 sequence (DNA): TGTGCCACCAGCAGAAAGACATCACAAGAGACCCAGTACTTC. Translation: CATSRKTSQETQYF. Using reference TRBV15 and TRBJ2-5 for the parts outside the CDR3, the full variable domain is DAMVIQNPRYQVTQFGKPVTLSCSQTLNHNVMYWYQQKSSQAPKLLFHYYDKDFNNEADTPDNFQSRRPNTSFCFLDIRSPGLGDTAMYLCATSRKTSQETQYFGPGTRLLVL.

The CDR3 DNA reads TGTGCCACTTTGCGACTAGCGGCCCCCACCGGGGAGCTGTTTTTT. Protein: CATLRLAAPTGELFF. The rearrangement joins TRBV28 to TRBJ2-2; 9 bases fit TRBD2. Germline CDR1 is MDHEN and CDR2 is SYDVKM. J gave up 4 bases and V 10 bases, and 10 bases lay outside the gene matches. The CDR3 spans 15 residues.

The DNA of the CDR3 is TGTGCCAGCAGCTTAAGGCCCGGGACTAGCGGCTACAATGAGCAGTTCTTC. Translating it yields CASSLRPGTSGYNEQFF. The chain is built from TRBV11-2 and TRBJ2-1; TRBD2 matches at 11 bases. The CDR3 consists of 17 residues. Unmatched junction bases numbered 6, after V lost 2 bases and J lost 3 bases. Germline V lookup: CDR1 SGHAT, CDR2 FQNNGV.

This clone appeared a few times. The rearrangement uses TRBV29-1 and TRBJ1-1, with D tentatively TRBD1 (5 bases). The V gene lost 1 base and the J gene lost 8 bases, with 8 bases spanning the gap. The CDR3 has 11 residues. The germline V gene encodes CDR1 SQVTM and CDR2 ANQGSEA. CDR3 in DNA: TGCAGCGTTGAAGCACCAGGGGAAGCTTTCTTT. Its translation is CSVEAPGEAFF.

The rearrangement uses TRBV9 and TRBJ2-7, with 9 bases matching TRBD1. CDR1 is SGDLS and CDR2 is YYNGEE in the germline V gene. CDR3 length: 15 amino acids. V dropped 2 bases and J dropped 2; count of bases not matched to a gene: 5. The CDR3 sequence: CASSVMGTGPYEQYF. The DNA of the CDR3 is TGTGCCAGCAGCGTTATGGGGACAGGGCCCTACGAGCAGTACTTC.

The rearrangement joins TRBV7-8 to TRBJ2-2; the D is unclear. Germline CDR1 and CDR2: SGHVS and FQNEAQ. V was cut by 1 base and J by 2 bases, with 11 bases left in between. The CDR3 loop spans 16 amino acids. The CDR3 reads CASSLVLSYNTGELFF. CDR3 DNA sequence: TGTGCCAGCAGCTTAGTTCTCAGTTACAACACCGGGGAGCTGTTTTTT.

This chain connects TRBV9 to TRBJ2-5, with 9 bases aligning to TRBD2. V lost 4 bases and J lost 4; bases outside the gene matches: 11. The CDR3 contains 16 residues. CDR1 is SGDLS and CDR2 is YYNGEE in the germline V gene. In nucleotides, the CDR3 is TGTGCCAGCAGCAAGACCTTAAGGACTAGCGCAGAGACCCAGTACTTC. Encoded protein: CASSKTLRTSAETQYF. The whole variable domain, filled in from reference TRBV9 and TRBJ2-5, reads DSGVTQTPKHLITATGQRVTLRCSPRSGDLSVYWYQQSLDQGLQFLIQYYNGEERAKGNILERFSAQQFPDLHSELNLSSLELGDSALYFCASSKTLRTSAETQYFGPGTRLLVL.

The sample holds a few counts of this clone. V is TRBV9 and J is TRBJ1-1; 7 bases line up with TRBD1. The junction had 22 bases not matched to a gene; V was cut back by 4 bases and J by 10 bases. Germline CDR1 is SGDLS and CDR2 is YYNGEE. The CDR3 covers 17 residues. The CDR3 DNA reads TGTGCCAGCAGCAGAGTACCCGGGTCCAGCGAATCAGGGGGAGCTTTCTTT. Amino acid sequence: CASSRVPGSSESGGAFF.

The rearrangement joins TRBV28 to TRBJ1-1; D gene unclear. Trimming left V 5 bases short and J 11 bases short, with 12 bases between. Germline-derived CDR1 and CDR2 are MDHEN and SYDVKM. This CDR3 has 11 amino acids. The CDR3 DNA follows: TGTGCCAGCAGTCAGCTCGGCGGCGCTTTCTTT. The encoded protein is CASSQLGGAFF. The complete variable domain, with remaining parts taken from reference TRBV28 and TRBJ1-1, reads DVKVTQSSRYLVKRTGEKVFLECVQDMDHENMFWYRQDPGLGLRLIYFSYDVKMKEKGDIPEGYSVSREKKERFSLILESASTNQTSMYLCASSQLGGAFFGQGTRLTVV.

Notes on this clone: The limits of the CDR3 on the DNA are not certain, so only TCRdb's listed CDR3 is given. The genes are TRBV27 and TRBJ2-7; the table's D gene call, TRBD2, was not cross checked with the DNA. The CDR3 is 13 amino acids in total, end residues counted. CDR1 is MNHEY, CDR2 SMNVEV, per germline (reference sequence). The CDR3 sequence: CASSSVAGGAAYF.